The rows below give T cell receptor beta chains drawn from one sample of a study of identifying expanded T cells in peripheral blood. Produced via immunoSEQ multiplex PCR; TCRdb's table is partial and in-frame only. The data show approximately 92,000 clones, with about 85% seen just once and around 4.5% held by the top ten. Input material: blood. The receptor source for this set is a person aged 18-70 years in good health. Each CDR3 is given with its conserved first and last residue. D genes are given only for firm matches. Clone size is not always given. Where it is, it says once, few, many or a class for expanded clones.

j_call: TRBJ1-2
clone_size: -
d_call: TRBD1
v_call: TRBV30
cdr3_aa: CAWTGQIYRGYTF
cdr3_nt: TGTGCCTGGACGGGACAGATCTACCGGGGCTACACCTTC

j_call: TRBJ1-1
clone_size: -
d_call: -
v_call: TRBV11-3
cdr3_aa: CASSSGGSGTEAFF
cdr3_nt: TGTGCCAGCAGCTCCGGAGGGTCGGGTACTGAAGCTTTCTTT

j_call: TRBJ2-5
clone_size: -
d_call: -
v_call: TRBV10-1
cdr3_aa: CASGQRGETQYF
cdr3_nt: TGCGCCAGCGGACAGCGAGGGGAGACCCAGTACTTC

j_call: TRBJ1-6
clone_size: -
d_call: TRBD1
v_call: TRBV6-5
cdr3_aa: CASREQGGSPLHF
cdr3_nt: TGTGCCAGCAGGGAACAGGGGGGTTCACCCCTCCACTTT

j_call: TRBJ2-5
clone_size: -
d_call: -
v_call: TRBV5-6
cdr3_aa: CASSPWDRREGTQYF
cdr3_nt: TGTGCCAGCAGCCCCTGGGACAGGCGGGAGGGGACCCAGTACTTC

j_call: TRBJ2-2
clone_size: -
d_call: TRBD2
v_call: TRBV7-9
cdr3_aa: CASSLRPAGVEGGELFF
cdr3_nt: TGTGCCAGCAGCCTTCGCCCCGCGGGGGTTGAGGGCGGGGAGCTGTTTTTT

j_call: TRBJ2-7
clone_size: once
d_call: -
v_call: TRBV18
cdr3_aa: CASSPTAGSYEQYF
cdr3_nt: TGTGCCAGCTCCCCTACGGCAGGGAGCTACGAGCAGTACTTC

j_call: TRBJ1-2
clone_size: -
d_call: -
v_call: TRBV7-2
cdr3_aa: CASSPRPGDYGYTF
cdr3_nt: TGTGCCAGCAGCCCCCGGCCAGGGGACTATGGCTACACCTTC

j_call: TRBJ1-1
clone_size: -
d_call: -
v_call: TRBV9
cdr3_aa: CASSVDGDRREAFF
cdr3_nt: TGTGCCAGCAGCGTAGACGGGGATCGCCGTGAAGCTTTCTTT

j_call: TRBJ1-1
clone_size: -
d_call: TRBD1
v_call: TRBV19
cdr3_aa: CASTPRGQGNTEAFF
cdr3_nt: TGTGCCAGTACCCCCCGGGGACAGGGGAACACTGAAGCTTTCTTT

j_call: TRBJ1-6
clone_size: -
d_call: -
v_call: TRBV6-1
cdr3_aa: CASENLQGVGSPLHF
cdr3_nt: TGTGCCAGCGAAAATTTACAGGGAGTTGGATCACCCCTCCACTTT

j_call: TRBJ1-1
clone_size: few
d_call: -
v_call: TRBV18
cdr3_aa: CASSPRLGSEAFF
cdr3_nt: TGTGCCAGCTCACCACGTTTGGGGAGTGAAGCTTTCTTT

j_call: TRBJ1-1
clone_size: -
d_call: -
v_call: TRBV27
cdr3_aa: CASSWTQGRTEAFF
cdr3_nt: TGTGCCAGCAGTTGGACACAGGGTCGCACTGAAGCTTTCTTT

j_call: TRBJ2-5
clone_size: -
d_call: TRBD1
v_call: TRBV5-4
cdr3_aa: CASSLEVQGAPGETQYF
cdr3_nt: TGTGCCAGCAGCTTGGAGGTACAGGGGGCGCCGGGCGAGACCCAGTACTTC

j_call: TRBJ2-5
clone_size: -
d_call: -
v_call: TRBV4-2
cdr3_aa: CASSQDGVGGRGSETQYF
cdr3_nt: TGTGCCAGCAGCCAAGATGGGGTCGGTGGCAGGGGATCGGAGACCCAGTACTTC

j_call: TRBJ1-6
clone_size: -
d_call: -
v_call: TRBV2
cdr3_aa: CASKTGLNSPLHF
cdr3_nt: TGTGCCAGCAAAACAGGGTTGAATTCACCCCTCCACTTT

j_call: TRBJ2-4
clone_size: -
d_call: -
v_call: TRBV7-2
cdr3_aa: CASSLFQAKNIQYF
cdr3_nt: TGTGCCAGCAGCTTATTCCAGGCCAAAAACATTCAGTACTTC

j_call: TRBJ1-6
clone_size: few
d_call: TRBD1
v_call: TRBV4-3
cdr3_aa: CASSQETGLNSPLHF
cdr3_nt: TGCGCCAGCAGCCAAGAGACAGGGTTAAATTCACCCCTCCACTTT

j_call: TRBJ2-7
clone_size: once
d_call: -
v_call: TRBV6-6
cdr3_aa: CASSYQRDSYEQYF
cdr3_nt: TGTGCCAGCAGTTACCAAAGGGACTCCTACGAGCAGTACTTC

j_call: TRBJ1-5
clone_size: -
d_call: -
v_call: TRBV9
cdr3_aa: CASSVGGNNNQPQHF
cdr3_nt: TGTGCCAGCAGCGTGGGCGGAAATAACAATCAGCCCCAGCATTTT

j_call: TRBJ2-3
clone_size: -
d_call: -
v_call: TRBV29-1
cdr3_aa: CSVAKGGQDTQYF
cdr3_nt: TGCAGCGTGGCCAAGGGGGGACAGGATACGCAGTATTTT